A single sample is the source of the 16 T cell receptor beta chains below, sequenced in a study of human T cells and chemical hapten exposure. Time point meaning: pre-sensitization, week 0. Treatment in this sample: therapeutic diphenylcyclopropenone sensitization with weekly scalp DPC. MiXCR was run by TCRdb on the RACE reads, yielding one entry per CDR3 protein. Counted here are 95,000 to 150,000 distinct CDR3 sequences, 13% occurring once; the ten biggest clones make up 2.8%. The sequenced sample was whole blood, obtained in connection with sensitization to the hapten diphenylcyclopropenone (DPC). These receptors were obtained from a woman aged 18-30 years with alopecia areata. Some clones in this sample may be carry-over from other donors' samples.

The gene calls are TRBV7-8 and TRBJ2-3, with D perhaps TRBD2 (5 bases). Per germline, CDR1 SGHVS and CDR2 FQNEAQ. This CDR3 contains 16 residues. The V and J ends lost 5 bases and 0 bases respectively, with 15 bases between them. The CDR3 DNA sequence: TGTGCCAGCAGCCGACGAGTCGGGGTGAGCACAGATACGCAGTATTTT. This sequence encodes CASSRRVGVSTDTQYF.

This chain connects TRBV9 to TRBJ2-2; D is unresolved. The germline V gene has CDR1 SGDLS and CDR2 YYNGEE. With 0 bases removed from V and 6 bases from J, the gap between germline ends came to 3 bases. There are 12 residues in the CDR3. The CDR3 loop reads CASSVGSGELFF. The CDR3 DNA follows: TGTGCCAGCAGCGTAGGGTCCGGGGAGCTGTTTTTT.

This clonotype has a handful of counts. V is TRBV6-5 and J is TRBJ1-6; D unclear. The CDR3 is 12 residues long. CDR1 MNHEY and CDR2 SVGAGI come from the germline V gene. The V end lost 5 bases, the J end lost 7 bases, and 6 bases lay between the germline ends. The DNA of the CDR3 is TGTGCCAGCAGTAAACGAAATTCACCCCTCCACTTT. Its protein product is CASSKRNSPLHF.

CDR3 in DNA: TGTGCCAGCAGAAACACAAGGGACACTGAAGCTTTCTTT. It is translated as CASRNTRDTEAFF. V is TRBV6-6 and J is TRBJ1-1, with D uncertain. The CDR3 covers 13 residues. Per the germline V gene, CDR1 is MNHNY and CDR2 is SVGAGI (reference sequence). Trimming left V 6 bases short and J 3 bases short, with 11 bases between.

This clonotype was detected only a few times. This chain joins TRBV3-1 and TRBJ2-1; D ambiguous. V lost 0 bases, J lost 12 bases, and 18 bases lay in between. The germline CDR1 and CDR2 sequences are LGHDT and YNNKEL (reference sequence). The CDR3 extends over 15 amino acids. The CDR3, as DNA: TGTGCCAGCAGCCAAGATCCGACTGGGTATCAAGGGCAGTTCTTC. It encodes CASSQDPTGYQGQFF.

The rearrangement joins TRBV29-1 to TRBJ1-1; D remains ambiguous. V was trimmed by 6 bases and J by 2 bases, leaving 4 bases between them. This CDR3 spans 10 amino acids. CDR1 and CDR2 from the germline V gene are SQVTM and ANQGSEA. CDR3 sequence: CSVRNTEAFF. CDR3 bases: TGCAGCGTCCGCAACACTGAAGCTTTCTTT.

V usage is TRBV5-1 and J usage is TRBJ2-7; 10 bases agree with TRBD1. CDR1 is SGHRS, CDR2 YFSETQ, per germline. V gave up 2 bases and J gave up 5 bases; unmatched junction bases: 10. The CDR3 extends over 16 amino acids. CDR3 in DNA: TGCGCCAGCAGCTTAGAATCGAGACAGGGGGCCCACGAGCAGTACTTC. Residues: CASSLESRQGAHEQYF.

This clonotype was picked up a small number of times. V and J are TRBV18 and TRBJ2-5; 7 bases are shared with TRBD1. The CDR3 has 14 amino acids. V was clipped by 3 bases and J by 1 base; unmatched bases: 2. The germline CDR1 and CDR2 sequences are KGHSH and LQKENI. The DNA of the CDR3 is TGTGCCAGCTCACCGGGACAGCTCCAAGAGACCCAGTACTTC. The encoded protein is CASSPGQLQETQYF.

This clonotype has a handful of counts. This sequence joins TRBV4-1 and TRBJ2-7; D is uncertain. The germline V gene has CDR1 MGHRA and CDR2 YSYEKL. CDR3 length: 14 amino acids. The V end was cut by 3 bases, the J end by 3 bases, with 12 bases between. This CDR3 is CASSQRLGIYEQYF. The CDR3 nucleotides read TGCGCCAGCAGCCAGAGGCTGGGAATCTACGAGCAGTACTTC.

The sample holds many counts of this clonotype. The chain is built from TRBV25-1 and TRBJ2-7; TRBD2 aligns across 7 bases. Germline V lookup: CDR1 MGHDK, CDR2 SYGVNS. The CDR3 loop spans 13 amino acids. Trimming took 2 bases from V and 6 from J; bases not matched to a gene: 4. The CDR3 region is CASSEQGLSEQYF. The CDR3 DNA follows: TGTGCCAGCAGTGAACAGGGACTAAGCGAGCAGTACTTC.

This clonotype showed up just a few times. The chain combines TRBV9 with TRBJ1-6; TRBD1 might be the D (6 bases). Germline CDR1 and CDR2: SGDLS and YYNGEE. CDR3 length: 13 amino acids. The V end lost 1 base, the J end lost 12 bases, and 11 bases lay between the germline ends. CDR3 sequence: CASSVTGSEPLHF. In nucleotides, the CDR3 is TGTGCCAGCAGCGTAACAGGGTCGGAACCCCTCCACTTT. The entire variable domain, with the rest obtained from reference TRBV9 and TRBJ1-6, is as follows: DSGVTQTPKHLITATGQRVTLRCSPRSGDLSVYWYQQSLDQGLQFLIQYYNGEERAKGNILERFSAQQFPDLHSELNLSSLELGDSALYFCASSVTGSEPLHFGNGTRLTVT.

The table lists this clonotype with a few counts. The rearrangement uses TRBV10-2 and TRBJ2-3, with 12 bases lining up with TRBD2. The germline V gene has CDR1 WSHSY and CDR2 SAAADI. V shed 6 bases and J 6 bases; nucleotides not matched to a gene: 4. The CDR3 covers 14 residues. The CDR3 bases are TGCGCCAGCAGACTAGCGGGAGGCATGGATACGCAGTATTTT. As protein: CASRLAGGMDTQYF.

The V gene is TRBV5-6, the J gene TRBJ1-2; D is uncertain. CDR1 is SGHDT, CDR2 YYEEEE, per germline. The ends were cut back, 0 bases at V and 4 bases at J, with 7 bases in the middle. The CDR3 contains 13 residues. The CDR3 region has the DNA TGTGCCAGCAGCTTGGAAGAAGTCTATGGCTACACCTTC. It specifies CASSLEEVYGYTF. Full variable domain (outside the CDR3, taken from reference TRBV5-6 and TRBJ1-2): DAGVTQSPTHLIKTRGQQVTLRCSPKSGHDTVSWYQQALGQGPQFIFQYYEEEERQRGNFPDRFSGHQFPNYSSELNVNALLLGDSALYLCASSLEEVYGYTFGSGTRLTVV.

This clonotype was found many times. The chain couples TRBV19 to TRBJ1-2; D gene uncertain. Germline assignment: CDR1 LNHDA and CDR2 SQIVND (reference sequence). The CDR3 runs 14 residues. V was trimmed by 0 bases and J by 0 bases, leaving 5 bases between them. CDR3 loop: CASSIDRSNYGYTF. The CDR3 DNA is TGTGCCAGTAGTATAGATCGGTCTAACTATGGCTACACCTTC.

This chain links TRBV12-3 or TRBV12-4 with TRBJ2-2, with a tentative D call TRBD1 (6 bases). CDR3 length: 14 residues. The V end was cut by 3 bases, the J end by 6 bases, with 11 bases between. In DNA form, the CDR3 reads TGTGCCAGCAGTTTTTTGGGGGCGTCCGGGGAGCTGTTTTTT. This translates into CASSFLGASGELFF.

This chain links TRBV7-2 with TRBJ1-2; no clear D gene. Germline V lookup: CDR1 SGHTA, CDR2 FQGNSA. V was shortened by 5 bases and J by 5 bases, with 9 bases between the two germline ends. This CDR3 is 12 amino acids long. The CDR3: CASSPNTYGYTF. CDR3 nucleotide sequence: TGTGCCAGCAGCCCAAACACTTATGGCTACACCTTC.